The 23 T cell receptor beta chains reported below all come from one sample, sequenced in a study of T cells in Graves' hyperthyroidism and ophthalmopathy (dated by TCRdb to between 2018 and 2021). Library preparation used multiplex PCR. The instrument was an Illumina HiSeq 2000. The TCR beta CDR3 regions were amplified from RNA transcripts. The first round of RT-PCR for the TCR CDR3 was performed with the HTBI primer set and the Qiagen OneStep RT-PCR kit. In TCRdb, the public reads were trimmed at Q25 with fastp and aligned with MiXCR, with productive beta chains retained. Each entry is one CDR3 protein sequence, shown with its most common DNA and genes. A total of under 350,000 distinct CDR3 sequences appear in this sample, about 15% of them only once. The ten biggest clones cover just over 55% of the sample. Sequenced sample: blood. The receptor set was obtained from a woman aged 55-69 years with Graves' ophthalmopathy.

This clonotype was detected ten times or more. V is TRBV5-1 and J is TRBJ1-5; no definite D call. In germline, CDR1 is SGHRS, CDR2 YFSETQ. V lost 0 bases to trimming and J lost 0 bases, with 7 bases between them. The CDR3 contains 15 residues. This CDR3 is CASSLGEHSNQPQHF. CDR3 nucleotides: TGCGCCAGCAGCTTGGGAGAGCATAGCAATCAGCCCCAGCATTTT.

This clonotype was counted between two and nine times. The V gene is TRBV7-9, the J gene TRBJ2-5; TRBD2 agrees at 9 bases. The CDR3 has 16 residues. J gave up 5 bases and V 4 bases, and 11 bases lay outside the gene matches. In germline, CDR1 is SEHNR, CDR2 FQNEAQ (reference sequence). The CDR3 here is CASSSPVREGLETQYF. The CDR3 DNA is TGTGCCAGCAGCTCCCCGGTGCGGGAGGGCCTGGAGACCCAGTACTTC.

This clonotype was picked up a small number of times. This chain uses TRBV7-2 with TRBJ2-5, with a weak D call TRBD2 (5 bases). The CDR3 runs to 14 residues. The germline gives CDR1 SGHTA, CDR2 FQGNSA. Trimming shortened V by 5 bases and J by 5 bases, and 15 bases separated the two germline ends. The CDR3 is CASSPTRDLETQYF. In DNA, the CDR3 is TGTGCCAGCAGCCCGACCCGGGATTTGGAGACCCAGTACTTC.

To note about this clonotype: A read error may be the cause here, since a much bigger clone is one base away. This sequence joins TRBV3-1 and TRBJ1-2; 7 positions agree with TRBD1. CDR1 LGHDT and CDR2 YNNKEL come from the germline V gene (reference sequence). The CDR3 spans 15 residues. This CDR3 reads CASRQVFTGESGYTF. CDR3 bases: TGTGCCAGCAGACAAGTCTTCACAGGGGAAAGCGGCTACACCTTC. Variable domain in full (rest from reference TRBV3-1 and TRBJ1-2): DTAVSQTPKYLVTQMGNDKSIKCEQNLGHDTMYWYKQDSKKFLKIMFSYNNKELIINETVPNRFSPKSPDKAHLNLHINSLELGDSAVYFCASRQVFTGESGYTFGSGTRLTVV.

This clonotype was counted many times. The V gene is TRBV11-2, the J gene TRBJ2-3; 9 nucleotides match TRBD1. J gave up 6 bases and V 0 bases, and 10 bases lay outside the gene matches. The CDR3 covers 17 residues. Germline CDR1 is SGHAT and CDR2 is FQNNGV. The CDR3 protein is CASSLDSRQGGGDTQYF. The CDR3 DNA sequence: TGTGCCAGCAGCTTAGATTCCCGACAGGGGGGTGGGGATACGCAGTATTTT.

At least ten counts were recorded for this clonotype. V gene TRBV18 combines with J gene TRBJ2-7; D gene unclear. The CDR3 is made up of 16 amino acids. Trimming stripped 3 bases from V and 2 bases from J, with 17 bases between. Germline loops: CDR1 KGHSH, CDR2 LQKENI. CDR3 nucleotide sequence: TGTGCCAGCTCACCCAGTAAGGGATCTGTGGCCTACGAGCAGTACTTC. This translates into CASSPSKGSVAYEQYF.

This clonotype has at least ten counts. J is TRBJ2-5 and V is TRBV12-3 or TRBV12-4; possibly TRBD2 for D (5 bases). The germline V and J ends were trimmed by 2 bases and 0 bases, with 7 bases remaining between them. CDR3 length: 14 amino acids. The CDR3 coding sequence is TGTGCCAGCAGTTTACCGGGGAACCAAGAGACCCAGTACTTC. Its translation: CASSLPGNQETQYF.

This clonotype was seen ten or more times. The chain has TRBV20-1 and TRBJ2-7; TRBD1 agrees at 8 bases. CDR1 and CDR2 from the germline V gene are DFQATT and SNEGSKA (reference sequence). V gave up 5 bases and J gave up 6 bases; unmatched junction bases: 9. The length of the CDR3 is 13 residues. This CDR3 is CSAGLDRVGEQYF. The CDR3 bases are TGCAGTGCTGGCCTGGACAGGGTAGGCGAGCAGTACTTC.

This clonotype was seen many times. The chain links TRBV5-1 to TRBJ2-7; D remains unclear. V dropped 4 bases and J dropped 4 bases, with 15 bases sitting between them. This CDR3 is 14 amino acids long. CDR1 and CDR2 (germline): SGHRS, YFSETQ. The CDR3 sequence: CASSLGPTGYEQYF. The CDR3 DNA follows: TGCGCCAGCAGCCTGGGCCCGACGGGTTACGAGCAGTACTTC.

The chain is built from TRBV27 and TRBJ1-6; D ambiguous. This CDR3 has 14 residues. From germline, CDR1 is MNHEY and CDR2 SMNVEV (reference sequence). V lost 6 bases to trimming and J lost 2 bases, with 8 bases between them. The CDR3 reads CASRAVPYNSPLHF. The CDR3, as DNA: TGTGCCAGCAGGGCTGTGCCCTATAATTCACCCCTCCACTTT.

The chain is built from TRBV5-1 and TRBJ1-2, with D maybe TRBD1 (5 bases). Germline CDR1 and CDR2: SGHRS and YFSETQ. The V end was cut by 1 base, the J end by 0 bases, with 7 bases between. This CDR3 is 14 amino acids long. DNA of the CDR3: TGCGCCAGCAGCTTGTCGACAGCTAACTATGGCTACACCTTC. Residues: CASSLSTANYGYTF.

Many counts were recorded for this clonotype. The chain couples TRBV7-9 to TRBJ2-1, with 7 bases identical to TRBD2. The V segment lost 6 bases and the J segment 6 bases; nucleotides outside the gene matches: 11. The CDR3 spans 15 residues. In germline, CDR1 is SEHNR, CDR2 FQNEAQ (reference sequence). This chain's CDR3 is CASSFSGTGGNEQFF. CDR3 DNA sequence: TGTGCCAGCAGTTTTTCCGGGACGGGGGGCAATGAGCAGTTCTTC.

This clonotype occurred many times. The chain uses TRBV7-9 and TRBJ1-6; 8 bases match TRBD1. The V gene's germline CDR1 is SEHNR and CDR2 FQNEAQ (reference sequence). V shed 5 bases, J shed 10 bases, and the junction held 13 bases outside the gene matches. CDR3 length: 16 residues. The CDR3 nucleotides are TGTGCCAGCAGCATCCCGCCCGGGACAGGAGACTCACCCCTCCACTTT. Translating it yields CASSIPPGTGDSPLHF.

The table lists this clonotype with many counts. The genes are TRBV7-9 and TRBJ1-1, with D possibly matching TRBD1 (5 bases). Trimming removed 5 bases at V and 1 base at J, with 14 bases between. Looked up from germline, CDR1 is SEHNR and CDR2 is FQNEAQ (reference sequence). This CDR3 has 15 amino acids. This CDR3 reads CASSHRSGQNTEAFF. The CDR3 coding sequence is TGTGCCAGCAGCCATCGTTCCGGACAGAACACTGAAGCTTTCTTT.

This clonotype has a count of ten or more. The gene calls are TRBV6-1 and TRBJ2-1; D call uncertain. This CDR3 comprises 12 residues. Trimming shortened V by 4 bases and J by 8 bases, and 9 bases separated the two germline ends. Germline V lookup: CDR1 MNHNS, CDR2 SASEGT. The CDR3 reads CASSGTTDEQFF. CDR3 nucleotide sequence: TGTGCCAGCAGTGGCACAACGGATGAGCAGTTCTTC.

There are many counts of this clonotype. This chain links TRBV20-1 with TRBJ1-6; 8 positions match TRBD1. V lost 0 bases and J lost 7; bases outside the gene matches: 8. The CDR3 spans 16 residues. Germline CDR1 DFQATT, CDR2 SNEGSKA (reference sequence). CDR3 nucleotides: TGCAGTGCTAGAGATGGCAGACAGGGGTGGAATTCACCCCTCCACTTT. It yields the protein CSARDGRQGWNSPLHF.

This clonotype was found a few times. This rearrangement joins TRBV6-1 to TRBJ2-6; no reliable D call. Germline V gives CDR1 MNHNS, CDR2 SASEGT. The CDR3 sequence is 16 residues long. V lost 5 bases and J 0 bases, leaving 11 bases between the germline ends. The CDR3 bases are TGTGCCAGCAGTCGGATTAGGAGCTCTGGGGCCAACGTCCTGACTTTC. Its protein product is CASSRIRSSGANVLTF.

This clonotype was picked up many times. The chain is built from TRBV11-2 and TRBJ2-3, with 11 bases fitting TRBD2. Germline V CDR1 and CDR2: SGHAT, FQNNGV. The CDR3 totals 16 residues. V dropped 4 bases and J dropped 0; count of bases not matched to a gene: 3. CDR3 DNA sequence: TGTGCCAGCAGCTATACTAGCGGGGGAAGCACAGATACGCAGTATTTT. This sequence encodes CASSYTSGGSTDTQYF.

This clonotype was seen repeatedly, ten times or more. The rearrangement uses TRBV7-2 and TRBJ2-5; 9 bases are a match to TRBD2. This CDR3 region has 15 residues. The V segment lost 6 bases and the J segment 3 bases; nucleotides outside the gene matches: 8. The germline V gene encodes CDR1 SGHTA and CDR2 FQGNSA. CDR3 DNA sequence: TGTGCCAGCAGACCAGGCGGGGGGGGGGAAGAGACCCAGTACTTC. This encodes CASRPGGGGEETQYF.

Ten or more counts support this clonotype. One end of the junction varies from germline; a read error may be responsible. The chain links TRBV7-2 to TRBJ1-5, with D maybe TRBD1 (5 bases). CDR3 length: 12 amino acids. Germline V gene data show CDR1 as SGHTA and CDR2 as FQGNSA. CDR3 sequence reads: CASRLGDQPQHF. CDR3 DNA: TGTGCCAGCAGATTAGGGGATCAGCCCCAGCATTTT.

The CDR3 DNA reads as TGTGCCAGCAGCTCCACTAGCGGGAGGGCGGGTGAGCAGTTCTTC. Its protein is CASSSTSGRAGEQFF. The chain couples TRBV5-4 to TRBJ2-1; 13 positions match TRBD2. Germline CDR1 and CDR2: SGHNT and YYREEE (reference sequence). This CDR3 has 15 amino acids. J gave up 9 bases and V 3 bases, and 6 bases lay outside the gene matches.

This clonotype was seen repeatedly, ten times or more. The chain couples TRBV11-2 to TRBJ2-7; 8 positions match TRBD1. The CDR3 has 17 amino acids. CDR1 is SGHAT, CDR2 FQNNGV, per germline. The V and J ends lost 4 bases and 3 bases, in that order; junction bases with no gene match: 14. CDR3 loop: CASSWRHGTGGFYEQYF. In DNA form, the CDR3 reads TGTGCCAGCAGCTGGAGACACGGCACAGGGGGTTTCTACGAGCAGTACTTC.

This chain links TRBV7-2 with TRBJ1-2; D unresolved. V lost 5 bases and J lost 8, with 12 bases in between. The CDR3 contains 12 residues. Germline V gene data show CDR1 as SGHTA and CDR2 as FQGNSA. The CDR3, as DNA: TGTGCCAGCAGCCCCCTGGCGGGAGGCTACACCTTC. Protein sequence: CASSPLAGGYTF.